The 29 T cell receptor beta chains reported below all come from one sample, sequenced in a study of response to subunit inactivated influenza vaccine. TCRdb analysed the RT-PCR reads with MiXCR anew, one entry per CDR3 protein. The sample contains over 300,000 distinct CDR3 sequences, around a fifth of which appear only once. The sample was PBMCs from blood, taken 21 months after vaccination. These receptors came from a man in his fifties or sixties who received an inactivated influenza vaccine.

In DNA form, the CDR3 reads TGTGCCAGCAGCGGTGTACTGAGCGTCGGGTTCAACGAGCAGTACTTC. Encoded protein: CASSGVLSVGFNEQYF. The chain couples TRBV28 to TRBJ2-7; D is undetermined. Trimming removed 6 bases at V and 5 bases at J, with 23 bases between. Germline values: CDR1 MDHEN, CDR2 SYDVKM. The CDR3 covers 16 residues.

J is TRBJ2-7 and V is TRBV5-5; 10 bases line up with TRBD1. CDR1 SGHKS and CDR2 YYEKEE come from the germline V gene (reference sequence). Trimming at V came to 4 bases and at J to 5 bases, leaving 6 bases not matched to a gene. CDR3 length: 14 residues. The CDR3 DNA reads as TGTGCCAGCAGCCGCGGACAGGGGGTAAACGAGCAGTACTTC. It yields the protein CASSRGQGVNEQYF.

A note on this clonotype: A much bigger clone sits one base away, suggesting this may be a read error. J is TRBJ1-3 and V is TRBV5-6; possible D gene TRBD1, 6 bases. The CDR3 runs to 14 residues. Germline lookup yields CDR1 SGHDT and CDR2 YYEEEE. DNA for the CDR3: TGTGCCAGCAGCCAGGGGCTCTCTGGAAACAACATATATTTT. The encoded protein is CASSQGLSGNNIYF.

J is TRBJ1-1 and V is TRBV7-9, with TRBD1 identical over 7 bases. The junction had 10 bases not matched to a gene; V was cut back by 3 bases and J by 0 bases. Germline CDR1 SEHNR, CDR2 FQNEAQ (reference sequence). The CDR3 runs to 17 residues. CDR3 residues: CASSFSQGYRLNTEAFF. The CDR3, as DNA: TGTGCCAGCAGCTTTTCACAGGGGTATCGGTTGAACACTGAAGCTTTCTTT.

This chain joins TRBV4-3 and TRBJ1-6; TRBD1 agrees at 7 bases. The CDR3 contains 15 residues. Trimming removed 1 base from V and 9 bases from J; junction bases left unmatched: 6. Looked up from germline, CDR1 is LGHNA and CDR2 is YSLEER. The CDR3 region is CASSQVDRVASPLHF. CDR3 nucleotide sequence: TGCGCCAGCAGCCAAGTCGACAGGGTCGCTTCACCCCTCCACTTT.

CDR3 DNA sequence: TGTGCCAGCACCCGGGGGGCGATACACGAGCAGTACTTC. This codes for CASTRGAIHEQYF. This chain links TRBV28 with TRBJ2-7; tentative D call: TRBD2 (7 bases). CDR1 MDHEN and CDR2 SYDVKM come from the germline V gene. With 7 bases removed from V and 5 bases from J, the gap between germline ends came to 15 bases. The CDR3 length is 13 residues. Combining the CDR3 with reference TRBV28 and TRBJ2-7 gives the whole variable domain DVKVTQSSRYLVKRTGEKVFLECVQDMDHENMFWYRQDPGLGLRLIYFSYDVKMKEKGDIPEGYSVSREKKERFSLILESASTNQTSMYLCASTRGAIHEQYFGPGTRLTVT.

CDR3 amino acids: CASSSKPPTGEYEKLFF. Here the CDR3 DNA reads TGTGCCAGCAGTTCAAAACCTCCGACAGGGGAATATGAAAAACTGTTTTTT. The chain joins TRBV27 to TRBJ1-4; 8 nucleotides match TRBD1. This CDR3 region has 17 residues. V lost 4 bases to trimming and J lost 6 bases; unmatched junction nucleotides: 13. The germline V gene has CDR1 MNHEY and CDR2 SMNVEV (reference sequence).

This clonotype has more than one count but fewer than ten. The chain couples TRBV11-2 to TRBJ1-4; a weak D match, TRBD1 (5 bases). This CDR3 is 18 amino acids long. The germline V gene has CDR1 SGHAT and CDR2 FQNNGV. The V end was cut by 2 bases, the J end by 2 bases, with 18 bases between. In DNA, the CDR3 is TGTGCCAGCAGCTTAAATCTACGGGGGGGACGGACTAATGAAAAACTGTTTTTT. Its translation: CASSLNLRGGRTNEKLFF.

This clonotype was detected only a few times. This chain uses TRBV20-1 with TRBJ2-7; 8 bases line up with TRBD2. Germline assignment: CDR1 DFQATT and CDR2 SNEGSKA (reference sequence). The CDR3 totals 13 residues. V trimming: 4 bases; J trimming: 4 bases; junction bases outside the gene matches: 6. The CDR3 protein is CSATTGTRYEQYF. The CDR3 nucleotides read TGCAGTGCTACTACCGGGACTAGATACGAGCAGTACTTC.

The chain joins TRBV5-1 to TRBJ2-2, with 11 bases identical to TRBD2. Per the germline V gene, CDR1 is SGHRS and CDR2 is YFSETQ. The CDR3 is made up of 18 amino acids. The V segment lost 0 bases and the J segment 6 bases; nucleotides outside the gene matches: 10. The CDR3 sequence is CASSLAASGRLRAGELFF. The CDR3 coding sequence is TGCGCCAGCAGCTTGGCTGCTAGCGGGAGGTTGAGGGCCGGGGAGCTGTTTTTT.

The chain recombines TRBV24-1 with TRBJ2-6; D is uncertain. This CDR3 is built from 16 residues. CDR1 and CDR2 from the germline V gene are KGHDR and SFDVKD. With 2 bases removed from V and 0 bases from J, the gap between germline ends came to 7 bases. DNA for the CDR3: TGTGCCACCAGTGATTCAGCTAACTCTGGGGCCAACGTCCTGACTTTC. Its translation: CATSDSANSGANVLTF.

The rearrangement uses TRBV7-9 and TRBJ2-7, with TRBD1 matching over 7 bases. V gave up 2 bases and J gave up 0 bases; unmatched junction bases: 4. CDR3 length equals 15 residues. CDR1 and CDR2 from the germline V gene are SEHNR and FQNEAQ (reference sequence). As DNA, the CDR3 is TGTGCCAGCAGCTTATCAGGGGGTGACTCCTACGAGCAGTACTTC. Translating it yields CASSLSGGDSYEQYF.

This clonotype has a handful of counts. The chain couples TRBV11-2 to TRBJ2-4; 8 bases align to TRBD1. The germline gives CDR1 SGHAT, CDR2 FQNNGV. Losses at the gene ends were 5 bases for V and 7 bases for J; bases not matched to a gene: 10. The CDR3 has 15 amino acids. The DNA for the CDR3 is TGTGCCAGCAGCCTCGGACAGGGTTTAGGGAACATTCAGTACTTC. This encodes CASSLGQGLGNIQYF.

This rearrangement joins TRBV20-1 to TRBJ2-1, with D unclear. Trimming cost V 3 bases and J 7 bases, with 10 bases left between them. The germline gives CDR1 DFQATT, CDR2 SNEGSKA (reference sequence). CDR3 size: 12 residues. CDR3 in amino acids: CSASPRSNEQFF. The CDR3 DNA sequence: TGCAGTGCTAGCCCCCGTAGTAATGAGCAGTTCTTC.

This clonotype was detected a few times. The chain joins TRBV4-1 to TRBJ1-2, with D perhaps matching TRBD1 (5 bases). Germline V gene data show CDR1 as MGHRA and CDR2 as YSYEKL. V dropped 0 bases and J dropped 7 bases, with 12 bases sitting between them. The CDR3 is 14 amino acids. As DNA, the CDR3 is TGCGCCAGCAGCCAAGACGGGACCGTCCTTGGCTACACCTTC. Protein product: CASSQDGTVLGYTF.

This clonotype was picked up a small number of times. V gene TRBV6-1 combines with J gene TRBJ1-1, with 10 bases fitting TRBD1. CDR1 MNHNS and CDR2 SASEGT come from the germline V gene. The trim removed 4 bases at V and 11 bases at J, leaving 7 bases unmatched. This CDR3 is built from 13 residues. The CDR3 spells CASSVRQGAEAFF. CDR3 in DNA: TGTGCCAGCAGTGTGCGACAGGGGGCCGAGGCTTTCTTT.

J is TRBJ1-2 and V is TRBV19; a weak D match, TRBD1 (6 bases). The CDR3 spans 12 residues. The V and J ends lost 5 bases and 7 bases respectively, with 11 bases between them. Germline V lookup: CDR1 LNHDA, CDR2 SQIVND (reference sequence). The CDR3 sequence: CASSVRGSGYTF. The CDR3 region has the DNA TGTGCCAGTAGTGTCAGGGGCTCTGGCTACACCTTC.

The chain recombines TRBV29-1 with TRBJ2-2; TRBD1 aligns across 7 bases. The CDR3 is 13 amino acids. Germline values: CDR1 SQVTM, CDR2 ANQGSEA. V was pared by 7 bases and J by 5 bases, with 7 bases of the junction left unmatched. CDR3 sequence: CSGQGFWTGELFF. CDR3 nucleotides: TGCAGCGGACAGGGTTTTTGGACCGGGGAGCTGTTTTTT.

Only a few counts were recorded for this clonotype. The chain links TRBV5-5 to TRBJ2-2, with TRBD1 matching over 9 bases. The CDR3 loop spans 14 amino acids. CDR1 is SGHKS and CDR2 is YYEKEE in the germline V gene (reference sequence). With V trimmed by 4 bases and J by 5 bases, 3 bases remained unmatched. In DNA, the CDR3 is TGTGCCAGCAGCGAGGACAGGGGTACCGGGGAGCTGTTTTTT. This gives the protein CASSEDRGTGELFF.

Only a few counts were recorded for this clonotype. The chain recombines TRBV5-1 with TRBJ2-1; maybe TRBD2 (7 bases). The V and J ends lost 0 bases and 0 bases respectively, with 13 bases between them. Germline V lookup: CDR1 SGHRS, CDR2 YFSETQ. The CDR3 has 17 residues. CDR3 region: CASSLAGGPRSYNEQFF. Written as DNA, the CDR3 is TGCGCCAGCAGCTTGGCCGGGGGGCCTCGCTCCTACAATGAGCAGTTCTTC. The variable domain in full, with the rest retrieved from reference TRBV5-1 and TRBJ2-1, is KAGVTQTPRYLIKTRGQQVTLSCSPISGHRSVSWYQQTPGQGLQFLFEYFSETQRNKGNFPGRFSGRQFSNSRSEMNVSTLELGDSALYLCASSLAGGPRSYNEQFFGPGTRLTVL.

The V and J genes are TRBV7-9 and TRBJ2-7, with D possibly being TRBD1 or TRBD2 (5 bases each). V was cut by 4 bases and J by 0 bases, with 13 bases left in between. CDR1 and CDR2 (germline): SEHNR, FQNEAQ (reference sequence). This CDR3 region has 15 residues. As DNA, the CDR3 is TGTGCCAGCAGCTACGGGGACCGAAGCTCCTACGAGCAGTACTTC. Its translation: CASSYGDRSSYEQYF.

This clonotype was observed a handful of times. The rearrangement links TRBV28 to TRBJ1-2; no clear D gene. CDR3 length: 13 amino acids. Per germline, CDR1 MDHEN and CDR2 SYDVKM. V lost 3 bases to trimming and J lost 4 bases, with 9 bases between them. This chain's CDR3 is CASSLERSYGYTF. The CDR3 region has the DNA TGTGCCAGCAGTTTGGAACGGTCCTATGGCTACACCTTC.

This chain links TRBV20-1 with TRBJ1-5, with D perhaps TRBD1 (6 bases). V was trimmed by 0 bases and J by 5 bases, leaving 8 bases between them. From germline, CDR1 is DFQATT and CDR2 SNEGSKA (reference sequence). The CDR3 runs to 13 residues. In DNA form, the CDR3 reads TGCAGTGCTAGAGAACAGGGAGATCAGCCCCAGCATTTT. This translates into CSAREQGDQPQHF.

This clonotype was seen at least ten times. The chain is built from TRBV6-2 or TRBV6-3 and TRBJ1-5, with D perhaps TRBD1 (5 bases). Germline assignment: CDR1 MNHEY and CDR2 SVGEGT. The V gene lost 7 bases and the J gene lost 3 bases, with 16 bases spanning the gap. CDR3 length: 15 residues. The CDR3: CASKNRDGSNQPQHF. CDR3 sequence (DNA): TGTGCCAGCAAAAATCGGGACGGGTCCAATCAGCCCCAGCATTTT.

This clonotype was observed many times. V is TRBV4-3 and J is TRBJ1-4, with 7 bases aligning to TRBD1. Germline assignment: CDR1 LGHNA and CDR2 YSLEER. The length of the CDR3 is 15 residues. V lost 0 bases and J lost 3; bases outside the gene matches: 1. In nucleotides, the CDR3 is TGCGCCAGCAGCCAAGAGGGACAGCCTAATGAAAAACTGTTTTTT. Encoded protein: CASSQEGQPNEKLFF.

This clonotype was seen a few times. The rearrangement joins TRBV27 to TRBJ1-5, with D unclear. CDR1 is MNHEY, CDR2 SMNVEV, per germline (reference sequence). The CDR3 covers 15 residues. Trimming shortened V by 1 base and J by 2 bases, and 9 bases separated the two germline ends. The CDR3 protein is CASSLFPEGNQPQHF. The CDR3, as DNA: TGTGCCAGCAGTTTATTCCCGGAGGGCAATCAGCCCCAGCATTTT.

This clonotype was counted a few times. This sequence joins TRBV4-3 and TRBJ2-3; TRBD1 agrees at 10 bases. Looked up from germline, CDR1 is LGHNA and CDR2 is YSLEER. Trimming at V came to 0 bases and at J to 5 bases, leaving 5 bases not matched to a gene. The CDR3 extends over 16 amino acids. The CDR3 DNA is TGCGCCAGCAGCCAAGAACGACAGGGGGCTGGAGATACGCAGTATTTT. Translation gives CASSQERQGAGDTQYF.

The CDR3 region is CSVELGGVGTEAFF. CDR3 bases: TGCAGCGTTGAATTGGGGGGGGTGGGCACTGAAGCTTTCTTT. The gene calls are TRBV29-1 and TRBJ1-1; possibly TRBD1 for D (5 bases). The CDR3 is 14 amino acids. Trimming shortened V by 2 bases and J by 4 bases, and 14 bases separated the two germline ends. Germline loops: CDR1 SQVTM, CDR2 ANQGSEA.

This clonotype was seen only a few times. The V gene is TRBV7-9, the J gene TRBJ2-1; no clear D gene. The CDR3 covers 12 residues. The V end lost 7 bases, the J end lost 8 bases, and 12 bases lay between the germline ends. Germline assignment: CDR1 SEHNR and CDR2 FQNEAQ (reference sequence). The CDR3 DNA reads TGTGCCAGCACAGTTCGGTTGGATGAGCAGTTCTTC. It encodes CASTVRLDEQFF.